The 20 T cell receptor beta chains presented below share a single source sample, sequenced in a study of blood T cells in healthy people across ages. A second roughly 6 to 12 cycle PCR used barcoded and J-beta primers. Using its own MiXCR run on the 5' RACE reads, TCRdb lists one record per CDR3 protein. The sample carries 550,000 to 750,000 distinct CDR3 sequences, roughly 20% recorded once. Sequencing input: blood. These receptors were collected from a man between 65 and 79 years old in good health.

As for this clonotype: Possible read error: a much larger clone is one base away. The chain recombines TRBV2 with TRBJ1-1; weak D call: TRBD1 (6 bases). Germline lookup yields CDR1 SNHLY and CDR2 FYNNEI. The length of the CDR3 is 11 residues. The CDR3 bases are TGTGTCAGCAGACAGGTTCTCGGAGCTTTCTTT. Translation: CVSRQVLGAFF.

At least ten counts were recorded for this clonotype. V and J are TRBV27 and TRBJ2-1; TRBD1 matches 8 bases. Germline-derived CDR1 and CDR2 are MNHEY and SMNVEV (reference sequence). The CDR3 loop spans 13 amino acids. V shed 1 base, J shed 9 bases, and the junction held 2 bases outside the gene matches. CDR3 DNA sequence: TGTGCCAGCAGTTTATTAGGACAGGGTGAGCAGTTCTTC. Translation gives CASSLLGQGEQFF.

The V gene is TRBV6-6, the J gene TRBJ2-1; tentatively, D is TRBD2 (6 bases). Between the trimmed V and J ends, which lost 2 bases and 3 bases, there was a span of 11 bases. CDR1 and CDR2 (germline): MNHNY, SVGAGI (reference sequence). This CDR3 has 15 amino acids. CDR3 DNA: TGTGCCAGCAGTTACCCCTTTAGCGGCTACAATGAGCAGTTCTTC. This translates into CASSYPFSGYNEQFF.

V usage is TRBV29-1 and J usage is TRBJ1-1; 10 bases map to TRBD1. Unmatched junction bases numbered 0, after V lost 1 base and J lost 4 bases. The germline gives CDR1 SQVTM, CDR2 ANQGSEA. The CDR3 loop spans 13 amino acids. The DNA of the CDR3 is TGCAGCGTTGAAGGACAGGGGGCCACTGAAGCTTTCTTT. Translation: CSVEGQGATEAFF.

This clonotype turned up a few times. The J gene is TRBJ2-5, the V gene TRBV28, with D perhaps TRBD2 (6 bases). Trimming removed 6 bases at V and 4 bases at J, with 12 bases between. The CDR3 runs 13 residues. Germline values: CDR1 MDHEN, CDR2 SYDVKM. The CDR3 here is CASRPGGSETQYF. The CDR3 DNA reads TGTGCCAGCAGGCCCGGGGGATCAGAGACCCAGTACTTC.

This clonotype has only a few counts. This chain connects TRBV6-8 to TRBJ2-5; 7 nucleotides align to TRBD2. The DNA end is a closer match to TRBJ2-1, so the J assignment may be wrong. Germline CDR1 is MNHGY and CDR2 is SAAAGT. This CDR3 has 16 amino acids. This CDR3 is CASSYSKAGEENEQFF. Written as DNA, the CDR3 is TGTGCCAGCAGTTACTCTAAGGCGGGAGAGGAGAATGAGCAGTTCTTC.

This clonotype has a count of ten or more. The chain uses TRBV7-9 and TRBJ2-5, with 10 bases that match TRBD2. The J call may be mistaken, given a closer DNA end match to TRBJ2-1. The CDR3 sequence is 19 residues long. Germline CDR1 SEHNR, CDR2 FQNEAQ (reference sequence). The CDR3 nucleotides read TGTGCCAGCAGCTTAGTCGGATTTGGGGAGCGGGAGGGCCAAGCTGAGCAGTTCTTC. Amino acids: CASSLVGFGEREGQAEQFF.

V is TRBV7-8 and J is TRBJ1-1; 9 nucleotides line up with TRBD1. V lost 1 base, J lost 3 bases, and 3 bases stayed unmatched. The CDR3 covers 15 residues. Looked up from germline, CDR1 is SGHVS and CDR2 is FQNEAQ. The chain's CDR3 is CASSLVGQGDTEAFF. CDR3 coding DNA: TGTGCCAGCAGCTTAGTGGGACAGGGAGACACTGAAGCTTTCTTT.

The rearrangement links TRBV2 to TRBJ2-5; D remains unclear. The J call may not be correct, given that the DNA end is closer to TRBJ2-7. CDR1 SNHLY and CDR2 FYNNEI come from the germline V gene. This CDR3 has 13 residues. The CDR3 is CASSARHRYEQYF. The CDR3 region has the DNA TGTGCCAGCAGTGCTCGACACCGCTACGAGCAGTACTTC.

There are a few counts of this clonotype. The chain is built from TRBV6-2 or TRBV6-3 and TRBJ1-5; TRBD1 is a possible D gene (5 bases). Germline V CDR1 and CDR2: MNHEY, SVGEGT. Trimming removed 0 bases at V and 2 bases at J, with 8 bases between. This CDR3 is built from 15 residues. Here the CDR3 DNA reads TGTGCCAGCAGTTACTCAGGGGCTGGCAATCAGCCCCAGCATTTT. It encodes CASSYSGAGNQPQHF.

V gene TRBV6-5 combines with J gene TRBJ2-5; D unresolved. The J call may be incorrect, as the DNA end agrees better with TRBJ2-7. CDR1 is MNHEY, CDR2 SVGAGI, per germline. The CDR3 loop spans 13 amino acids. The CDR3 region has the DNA TGTGCCAGCAGTTACGCCGTCCGCTACGAGCAGTACTTC. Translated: CASSYAVRYEQYF.

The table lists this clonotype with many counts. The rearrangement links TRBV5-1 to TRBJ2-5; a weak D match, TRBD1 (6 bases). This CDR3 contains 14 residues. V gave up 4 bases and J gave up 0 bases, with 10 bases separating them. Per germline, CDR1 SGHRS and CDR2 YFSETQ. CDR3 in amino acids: CASSLGTHQETQYF. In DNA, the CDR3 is TGCGCCAGCAGCCTCGGGACACACCAAGAGACCCAGTACTTC.

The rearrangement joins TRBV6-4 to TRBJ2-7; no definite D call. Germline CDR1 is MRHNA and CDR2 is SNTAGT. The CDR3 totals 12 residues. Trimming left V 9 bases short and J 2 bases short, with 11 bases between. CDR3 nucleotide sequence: TGTGCCAGTAGTCTAAGGCCCTACGAGCAGTACTTC. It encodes CASSLRPYEQYF.

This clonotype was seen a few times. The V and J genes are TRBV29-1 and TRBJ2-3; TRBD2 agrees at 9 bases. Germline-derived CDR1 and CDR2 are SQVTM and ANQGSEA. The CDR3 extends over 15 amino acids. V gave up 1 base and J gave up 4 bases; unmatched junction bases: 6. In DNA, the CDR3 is TGCAGCGTTGAAGGGCTAGCGGGAAGGGCAGATACGCAGTATTTT. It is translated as CSVEGLAGRADTQYF.

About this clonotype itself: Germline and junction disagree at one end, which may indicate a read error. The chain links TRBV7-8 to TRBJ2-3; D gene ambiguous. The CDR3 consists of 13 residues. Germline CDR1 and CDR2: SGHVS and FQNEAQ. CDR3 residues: CASNLGVADTQYF. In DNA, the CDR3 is TGTGCCAGCAACTTAGGAGTTGCAGATACGCAGTATTTT.

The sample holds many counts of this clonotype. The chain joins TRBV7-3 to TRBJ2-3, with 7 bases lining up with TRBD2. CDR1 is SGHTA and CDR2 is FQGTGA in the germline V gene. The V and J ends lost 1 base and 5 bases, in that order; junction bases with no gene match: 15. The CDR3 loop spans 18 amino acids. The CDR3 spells CASSLNPPYAGVGDTQYF. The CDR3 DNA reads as TGTGCCAGCAGCTTAAACCCCCCTTATGCGGGAGTGGGAGATACGCAGTATTTT.

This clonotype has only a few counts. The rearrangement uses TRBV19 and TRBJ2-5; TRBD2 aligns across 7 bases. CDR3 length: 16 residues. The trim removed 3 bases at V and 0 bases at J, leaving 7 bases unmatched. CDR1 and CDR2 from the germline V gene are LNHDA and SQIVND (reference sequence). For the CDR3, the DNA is TGTGCCAGTAGTATGGGGACTACCTCGTACCAAGAGACCCAGTACTTC. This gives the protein CASSMGTTSYQETQYF. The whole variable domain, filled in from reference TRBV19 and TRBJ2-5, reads DGGITQSPKYLFRKEGQNVTLSCEQNLNHDAMYWYRQDPGQGLRLIYYSQIVNDFQKGDIAEGYSVSREKKESFPLTVTSAQKNPTAFYLCASSMGTTSYQETQYFGPGTRLLVL.

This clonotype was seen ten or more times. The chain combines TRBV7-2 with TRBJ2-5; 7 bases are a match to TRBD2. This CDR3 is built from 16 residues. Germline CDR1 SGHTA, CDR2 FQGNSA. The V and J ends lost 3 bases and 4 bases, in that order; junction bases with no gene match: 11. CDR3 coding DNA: TGTGCCAGCAGCTTCATAGGCGGGAGAGGAGGAGAGACCCAGTACTTC. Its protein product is CASSFIGGRGGETQYF.

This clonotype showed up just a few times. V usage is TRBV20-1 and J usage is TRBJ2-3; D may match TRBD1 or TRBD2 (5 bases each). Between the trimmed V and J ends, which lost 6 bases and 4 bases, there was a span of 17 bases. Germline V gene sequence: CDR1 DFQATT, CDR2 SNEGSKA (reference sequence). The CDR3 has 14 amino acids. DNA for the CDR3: TGCAGTGCGGGGACCGGGCGCGGAGCAGATACGCAGTATTTT. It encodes CSAGTGRGADTQYF.

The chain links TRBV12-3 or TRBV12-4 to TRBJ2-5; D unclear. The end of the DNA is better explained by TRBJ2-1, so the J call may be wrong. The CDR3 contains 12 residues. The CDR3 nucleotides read TGTGCCAGCAGACCAAACCTCAATGAGCAGTTCTTC. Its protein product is CASRPNLNEQFF.